The 14 T cell receptor beta chains in this list originate from one sample, sequenced in a study of T-cell reconstitution after alpha-beta-depleted transplantation in children. Study-level results: The main origin of T-cell counts and diversity one year after transplant was newly produced T cells.

Antigen specificity for these receptors is unknown. Unique molecular identifiers were used to barcode this TCRbeta library. TCRdb independently ran MiXCR on the PCR reads; one entry per CDR3 protein. The table lists about 300,000 distinct CDR3 sequences, over 7.5% of them singletons. Source: peripheral blood, taken 360 days after TCRalphabeta/CD19-depleted stem cell transplant. The receptors derive from a female patient aged 2-9 years who had a stem cell transplant for Fanconi anemia, so the T cells may come from the graft donor.

This clonotype was seen at least ten times. The rearrangement joins TRBV11-1 to TRBJ2-3; D is ambiguous. Trimming removed 1 base at V and 0 bases at J, with 8 bases between. Germline V gene data show CDR1 as SGHAT and CDR2 as FQDESV (reference sequence). The CDR3 is made up of 15 amino acids. CDR3 protein: CASSLGPPSTDTQYF. The CDR3 DNA reads as TGTGCCAGCAGCTTAGGCCCTCCTAGCACAGATACGCAGTATTTT.

This clonotype was seen a handful of times. The rearrangement links TRBV3-1 to TRBJ2-7; D may be TRBD2 (6 bases). Between the trimmed V and J ends, which lost 4 bases and 1 base, there was a span of 11 bases. This CDR3 region has 14 residues. CDR1 is LGHDT, CDR2 YNNKEL, per germline (reference sequence). For the CDR3, the DNA is TGTGCCAGCAGCCGGGGGGTAGCGTCCTACGAGCAGTACTTC. This gives the protein CASSRGVASYEQYF.

V is TRBV20-1 and J is TRBJ1-2, with D possibly TRBD1 on 6 matching bases. The V end lost 3 bases, the J end lost 7 bases, and 18 bases lay between the germline ends. This CDR3 has 14 residues. CDR1 DFQATT and CDR2 SNEGSKA come from the germline V gene (reference sequence). The chain's CDR3 is CSARNHNNRVGYTF. The CDR3 DNA reads as TGCAGTGCTAGGAACCATAATAACAGGGTTGGCTACACCTTC.

The sample holds many counts of this clonotype. In nucleotides, the CDR3 is TGTGCCACCAGCACAGGACTGATCCAAGAGACCCAGTACTTC. It translates to CATSTGLIQETQYF. V is TRBV15 and J is TRBJ2-5, with D perhaps TRBD2 (5 bases). This CDR3 is 14 amino acids long. V lost 4 bases and J 1 base, leaving 10 bases between the germline ends. Germline CDR1 LNHNV, CDR2 YYDKDF (reference sequence).

V gene TRBV5-1 combines with J gene TRBJ1-2; possibly TRBD1 for D (6 bases). This CDR3 contains 16 residues. CDR1 and CDR2 (germline): SGHRS, YFSETQ. The V gene lost 4 bases and the J gene lost 4 bases, with 20 bases spanning the gap. The CDR3 bases are TGCGCCAGCAGCGGACCAAGCCTGACAGGCTTCTATGGCTACACCTTC. Its translation is CASSGPSLTGFYGYTF.

The chain carries TRBV7-2 and TRBJ2-1; TRBD2 aligns across 11 bases. The CDR3 runs 14 residues. Trimming removed 11 bases from V and 5 bases from J; junction bases left unmatched: 8. Per the germline V gene, CDR1 is SGHTA and CDR2 is FQGNSA. This chain's CDR3 is CAGASGGPDNEQFF. The CDR3 DNA is TGTGCCGGGGCTAGCGGGGGGCCAGACAATGAGCAGTTCTTC.

As concerns this clonotype: It is likely a read error, because the conserved phenylalanine at the end of the CDR3 is missing. This chain links TRBV20-1 with TRBJ2-7; unclear D gene. V was pared by 1 base and J by 4 bases, with 11 bases between. CDR1 DFQATT and CDR2 SNEGSKA come from the germline V gene (reference sequence). The CDR3 has 13 amino acids. CDR3: CSARGLHVYEQYC. DNA for the CDR3: TGCAGTGCTAGAGGACTTCATGTGTACGAGCAGTACTGC.

This clonotype occurred many times. V and J are TRBV5-6 and TRBJ2-2; TRBD2 aligns across 15 bases. The ends lost 3 bases at V and 0 bases at J; junction bases unmatched: 6. The CDR3 has 19 amino acids. In germline, CDR1 is SGHDT, CDR2 YYEEEE. The CDR3 region has the DNA TGTGCCAGCAGCTACGGACTAGCGGGGGGGATCGCGAACACCGGGGAGCTGTTTTTT. Protein product: CASSYGLAGGIANTGELFF.

The rearrangement uses TRBV9 and TRBJ2-4; D is possibly TRBD2 (6 bases). Germline V gene sequence: CDR1 SGDLS, CDR2 YYNGEE. Trimming left V 0 bases short and J 5 bases short, with 9 bases between. This CDR3 has 14 amino acids. The CDR3 loop is CASSVGLVENIQYF. The CDR3 coding sequence is TGTGCCAGCAGCGTAGGACTAGTAGAAAACATTCAGTACTTC.

The chain carries TRBV2 and TRBJ1-6; D is uncertain. Trimming left V 8 bases short and J 2 bases short, with 7 bases between. CDR3 length: 13 residues. Germline values: CDR1 SNHLY, CDR2 FYNNEI. CDR3 sequence (DNA): TGTGCCAGCGTTCGTACCTATAATTCACCCCTCCACTTT. It codes for CASVRTYNSPLHF. Full variable domain (rest looked up from reference TRBV2 and TRBJ1-6): EPEVTQTPSHQVTQMGQEVILRCVPISNHLYFYWYRQILGQKVEFLVSFYNNEISEKSEIFDDQFSVERPDGSNFTLKIRSTKLEDSAMYFCASVRTYNSPLHFGNGTRLTVT.

This clonotype was seen ten or more times. V gene TRBV6-5 combines with J gene TRBJ2-1, with TRBD2 matching 8 bases. The length of the CDR3 is 17 residues. Trimming took 1 base from V and 4 from J; bases not matched to a gene: 9. Germline V gene sequence: CDR1 MNHEY, CDR2 SVGAGI. This CDR3 reads CASSYWRGAGGYNEQFF. The CDR3 nucleotides read TGTGCCAGCAGTTACTGGCGGGGGGCGGGGGGTTACAATGAGCAGTTCTTC.

The rearrangement joins TRBV7-3 to TRBJ2-3; TRBD2 might be the D (7 bases). CDR1 SGHTA and CDR2 FQGTGA come from the germline V gene. There are 13 residues in the CDR3. V was cut by 5 bases and J by 8 bases, with 14 bases left in between. The CDR3 DNA reads TGTGCCAGCAGCCCTGGGGGGGGCAGTACGCAGTATTTT. Translated: CASSPGGGSTQYF.

In this sample, this clonotype turned up many times. The V and J genes are TRBV2 and TRBJ2-1; 10 bases match TRBD1. Germline CDR1 is SNHLY and CDR2 is FYNNEI. The CDR3 is 14 amino acids. The trim removed 5 bases at V and 5 bases at J, leaving 3 bases unmatched. CDR3 loop: CASSSGTGDNEQFF. The CDR3 nucleotides read TGTGCCAGCAGTTCCGGGACAGGGGACAATGAGCAGTTCTTC.

Many counts were recorded for this clonotype. V gene TRBV5-1 combines with J gene TRBJ2-7, with 9 nucleotides matching TRBD1. Looked up from germline, CDR1 is SGHRS and CDR2 is YFSETQ. The CDR3 spans 17 residues. The V segment lost 1 base and the J segment 2 bases; nucleotides outside the gene matches: 10. The CDR3 DNA is TGCGCCAGCAGCTTGTGGTCCACAGGGGGCCTTACCTACGAGCAGTACTTC. Its translation: CASSLWSTGGLTYEQYF.